This is a list of T cell receptor beta chains from one sample in a study of T cell repertoires in cytomegalovirus infection. TCRdb redid the calling of the reads with MiXCR, one entry per CDR3 protein. The sample holds around 230,000 distinct CDR3 sequences; about 5.9% are singletons and the top ten take 6.5%. Material for sequencing was PBMCs. The receptors were gathered from a human donor in good health (CMV status not recorded). Some clones in this sample may be carry-over from other donors' samples. Both conserved end residues are part of each CDR3. The order of the fields is J gene, clone size, D gene, V gene, CDR3 protein, CDR3 DNA. The D gene is left open where the match is weak. Size tells how often a clone was seen, or its class if it is expanded.

J gene: TRBJ1-5
clone size: many
D gene: .
V gene: TRBV24-1
CDR3 protein: CATSDSGFDSNQPQHF
CDR3 DNA: TGTGCCACCAGTGATTCAGGGTTCGATAGCAATCAGCCCCAGCATTTT

J gene: TRBJ2-2
clone size: many
D gene: TRBD1
V gene: TRBV19
CDR3 protein: CASSKMTGHLTGELFF
CDR3 DNA: TGTGCCAGTAGTAAGATGACAGGGCACCTCACCGGGGAGCTGTTTTTT

J gene: TRBJ2-2
clone size: few
D gene: TRBD2
V gene: TRBV20-1
CDR3 protein: CSASPAGGPTGELFF
CDR3 DNA: TGCAGTGCTAGCCCAGCGGGGGGACCCACCGGGGAGCTGTTTTTT

J gene: TRBJ2-7
clone size: many
D gene: .
V gene: TRBV7-2
CDR3 protein: CASSFNDRLGYEQYF
CDR3 DNA: TGTGCCAGCAGCTTCAACGACAGGTTAGGTTACGAGCAGTACTTC

J gene: TRBJ2-7
clone size: many
D gene: .
V gene: TRBV12-3/TRBV12-4
CDR3 protein: CASSLVGTEFYEQYF
CDR3 DNA: TGTGCCAGCAGTCTGGTCGGGACGGAGTTCTACGAGCAGTACTTC

J gene: TRBJ2-7
clone size: few
D gene: TRBD1
V gene: TRBV20-1
CDR3 protein: CSARRQGAYEQYF
CDR3 DNA: TGCAGTGCTAGACGGCAGGGGGCGTACGAGCAGTACTTC

J gene: TRBJ2-3
clone size: many
D gene: .
V gene: TRBV5-1
CDR3 protein: CASSPLHSTDTQYF
CDR3 DNA: TGCGCCAGCAGCCCACTTCACAGCACAGATACGCAGTATTTT

J gene: TRBJ2-7
clone size: few
D gene: TRBD2
V gene: TRBV5-1
CDR3 protein: CASSLVGLDDEQYF
CDR3 DNA: TGCGCCAGCAGCTTGGTCGGACTAGACGACGAGCAGTACTTC

J gene: TRBJ1-1
clone size: many
D gene: .
V gene: TRBV7-9
CDR3 protein: CASSLPTLEAFF
CDR3 DNA: TGTGCCAGCAGCCTACCTACTCTCGAAGCTTTCTTT

J gene: TRBJ1-5
clone size: many
D gene: TRBD1
V gene: TRBV6-5
CDR3 protein: CASSYSWAGGTGQPQHF
CDR3 DNA: TGTGCCAGCAGTTACTCCTGGGCAGGGGGAACGGGTCAGCCCCAGCATTTT

J gene: TRBJ2-2
clone size: few
D gene: .
V gene: TRBV5-1
CDR3 protein: CASSGPRSDIFTGELFF
CDR3 DNA: TGCGCCAGCAGCGGACCTCGGTCGGACATCTTTACCGGGGAGCTGTTTTTT

J gene: TRBJ1-1
clone size: many
D gene: TRBD1
V gene: TRBV6-5
CDR3 protein: CASSQRGQAEAFF
CDR3 DNA: TGTGCCAGCAGTCAGAGGGGGCAGGCTGAAGCTTTCTTT

J gene: TRBJ1-2
clone size: many
D gene: .
V gene: TRBV7-2
CDR3 protein: CASSLGSADGYTF
CDR3 DNA: TGTGCCAGCAGCTTAGGGTCAGCTGATGGCTACACCTTC

J gene: TRBJ1-2
clone size: many
D gene: .
V gene: TRBV5-1
CDR3 protein: CASSLDGTQYGYTF
CDR3 DNA: TGCGCCAGCAGCTTGGACGGGACACAATATGGCTACACCTTC

J gene: TRBJ2-7
clone size: many
D gene: .
V gene: TRBV20-1
CDR3 protein: CSATFGGAYEQYF
CDR3 DNA: TGCAGTGCTACTTTTGGAGGAGCCTACGAGCAGTACTTC

J gene: TRBJ2-1
clone size: many
D gene: .
V gene: TRBV29-1
CDR3 protein: CSVLTGNHNEQFF
CDR3 DNA: TGCAGCGTTCTAACAGGGAATCATAATGAGCAGTTCTTC

J gene: TRBJ2-7
clone size: many
D gene: .
V gene: TRBV20-1
CDR3 protein: CSATQRWGAAGEQYF
CDR3 DNA: TGCAGTGCTACCCAACGATGGGGGGCCGCCGGCGAGCAGTACTTC

J gene: TRBJ1-3
clone size: many
D gene: .
V gene: TRBV19
CDR3 protein: CASSIPPGGRLDSGNTIYF
CDR3 DNA: TGTGCCAGTAGTATTCCTCCGGGTGGACGGCTAGACTCTGGAAACACCATATATTTT

J gene: TRBJ1-1
clone size: many
D gene: .
V gene: TRBV14
CDR3 protein: CASSLLKTATEAFF
CDR3 DNA: TGTGCCAGCAGCCTCTTGAAAACGGCAACTGAAGCTTTCTTT

J gene: TRBJ2-2
clone size: many
D gene: TRBD1
V gene: TRBV5-5
CDR3 protein: CASRSRDSKLRGTGELFF
CDR3 DNA: TGTGCCAGCAGATCCCGGGACAGCAAGTTAAGGGGGACCGGGGAGCTGTTTTTT

J gene: TRBJ2-5
clone size: many
D gene: .
V gene: TRBV19
CDR3 protein: CASSIRAQYQETQYF
CDR3 DNA: TGTGCCAGTAGTATTCGGGCGCAGTATCAAGAGACCCAGTACTTC

J gene: TRBJ1-1
clone size: many
D gene: TRBD1
V gene: TRBV6-2/TRBV6-3
CDR3 protein: CASSQSGQGSAFF
CDR3 DNA: TGTGCCAGCAGTCAATCGGGACAGGGGAGCGCTTTCTTT